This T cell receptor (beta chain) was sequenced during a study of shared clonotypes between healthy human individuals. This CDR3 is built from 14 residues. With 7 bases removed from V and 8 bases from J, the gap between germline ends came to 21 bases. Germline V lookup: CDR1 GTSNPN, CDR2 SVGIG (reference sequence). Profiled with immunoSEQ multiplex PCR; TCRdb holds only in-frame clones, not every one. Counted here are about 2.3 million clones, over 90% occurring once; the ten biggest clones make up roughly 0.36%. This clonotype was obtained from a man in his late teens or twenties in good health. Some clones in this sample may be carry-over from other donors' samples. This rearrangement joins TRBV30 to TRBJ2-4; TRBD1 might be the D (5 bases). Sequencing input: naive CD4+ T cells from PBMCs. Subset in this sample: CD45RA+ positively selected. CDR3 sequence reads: CALTARRGWDIQYF. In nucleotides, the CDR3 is TGTGCCTTGACGGCTAGAAGGGGTTGGGACATTCAGTACTTC. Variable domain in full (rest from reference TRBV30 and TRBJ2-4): SQTIHQWPATLVQPVGSPLSLECTVEGTSNPNLYWYRQAAGRGLQLLFYSVGIGQISSEVPQNLSASRPQDRQFILSSKKLLLSDSGFYLCALTARRGWDIQYFGAGTRLSVL.